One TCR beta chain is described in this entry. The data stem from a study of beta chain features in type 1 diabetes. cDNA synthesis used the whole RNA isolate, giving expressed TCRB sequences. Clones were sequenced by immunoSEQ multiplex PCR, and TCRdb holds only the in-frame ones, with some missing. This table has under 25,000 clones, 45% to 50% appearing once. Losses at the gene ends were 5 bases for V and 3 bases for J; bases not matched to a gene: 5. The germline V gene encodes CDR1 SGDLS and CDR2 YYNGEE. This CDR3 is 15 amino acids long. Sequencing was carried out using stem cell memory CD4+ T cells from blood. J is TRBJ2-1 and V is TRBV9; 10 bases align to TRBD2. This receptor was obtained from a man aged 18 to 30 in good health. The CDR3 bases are TGTGCCAGCAGTGAACTAGCGGGGAACTACAATGAGCAGTTCTTC. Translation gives CASSELAGNYNEQFF.